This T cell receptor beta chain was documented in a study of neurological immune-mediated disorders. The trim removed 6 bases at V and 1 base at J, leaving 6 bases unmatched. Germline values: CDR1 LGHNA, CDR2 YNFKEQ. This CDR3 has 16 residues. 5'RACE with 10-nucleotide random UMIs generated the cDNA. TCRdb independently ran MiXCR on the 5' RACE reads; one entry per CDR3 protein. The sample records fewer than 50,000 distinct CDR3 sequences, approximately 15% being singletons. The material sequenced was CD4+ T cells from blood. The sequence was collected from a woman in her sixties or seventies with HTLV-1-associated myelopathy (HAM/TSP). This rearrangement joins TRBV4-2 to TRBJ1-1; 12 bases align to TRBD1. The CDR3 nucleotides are TGTGCCAGCAGTCCCGGGACAGGGGGCGCGAACACTGAAGCTTTCTTT. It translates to CASSPGTGGANTEAFF.